These 29 T cell receptor beta chains came from one sample sequenced in a study of cytomegalovirus exposure and HLA in healthy donors. The PCR ran on 60 Vbeta and 13 Jbeta primers. The assay was immunoSEQ multiplex PCR, and TCRdb's table has in-frame clones only and misses some. The sample has about 140,000 clones; about 81% are singletons. Material: PBMCs. These receptor sequences come from a woman in her 50s in good health and CMV-seropositive.

CDR3 region: CASSIFTDTQYF. The CDR3, as DNA: TGCGCCAGCAGCATATTCACAGATACGCAGTATTTT. The chain is built from TRBV5-1 and TRBJ2-3; D gene unclear. This CDR3 has 12 amino acids. Trimming left V 4 bases short and J 2 bases short, with 5 bases between. Germline V gene lookup returns CDR1 SGHRS and CDR2 YFSETQ. The full variable domain, completed using reference TRBV5-1 and TRBJ2-3, is KAGVTQTPRYLIKTRGQQVTLSCSPISGHRSVSWYQQTPGQGLQFLFEYFSETQRNKGNFPGRFSGRQFSNSRSEMNVSTLELGDSALYLCASSIFTDTQYFGPGTRLTVL.

V and J are TRBV2 and TRBJ1-1; TRBD1 is a possible D gene (6 bases). Per the germline V gene, CDR1 is SNHLY and CDR2 is FYNNEI. The ends were cut back, 6 bases at V and 7 bases at J, with 9 bases in the middle. This CDR3 has 11 amino acids. The CDR3 here is CASRGGGEAFF. The CDR3 coding sequence is TGTGCCAGCAGAGGGGGGGGTGAAGCTTTCTTT.

The rearrangement uses TRBV28 and TRBJ2-4; 9 nucleotides match TRBD2. The CDR3 totals 18 residues. The germline V gene has CDR1 MDHEN and CDR2 SYDVKM. J was trimmed by 2 bases and V by 6 bases; bases with no gene match: 14. CDR3 in amino acids: CASSLQHLAGVSKNIQYF. CDR3 DNA sequence: TGTGCCAGCAGCCTACAACACTTAGCGGGAGTATCCAAAAACATTCAGTACTTC.

The V call is TRBV30, the J call TRBJ1-2; a possible D gene is TRBD1 (5 bases). The CDR3 totals 15 residues. Trimming took off 1 base at V and 0 bases at J, with 12 bases between the two ends. From germline, CDR1 is GTSNPN and CDR2 SVGIG (reference sequence). CDR3 in DNA: TGTGCCTGGAGTGGGGGAAGGGGCTCTAACTATGGCTACACCTTC. It specifies CAWSGGRGSNYGYTF.

This chain connects TRBV7-9 to TRBJ2-1; 9 nucleotides line up with TRBD2. The CDR3 is made up of 17 amino acids. The germline V gene encodes CDR1 SEHNR and CDR2 FQNEAQ (reference sequence). Unmatched junction bases numbered 6, after V lost 3 bases and J lost 0 bases. The CDR3 loop is CASSLLAGRISYNEQFF. CDR3 coding DNA: TGTGCCAGCAGCTTGCTAGCGGGAAGGATCTCCTACAATGAGCAGTTCTTC.

This rearrangement joins TRBV5-5 to TRBJ2-3; tentative D call: TRBD1 (6 bases). Germline V gene lookup returns CDR1 SGHKS and CDR2 YYEKEE (reference sequence). The CDR3 loop spans 14 amino acids. V lost 0 bases and J lost 4, with 9 bases in between. In nucleotides, the CDR3 is TGTGCCAGCAGCTTGGAACAGGGTGCAGATACGCAGTATTTT. It is translated as CASSLEQGADTQYF.

The chain employs TRBV30 and TRBJ1-2; tentatively, D is TRBD1 (6 bases). This CDR3 is 14 amino acids long. The germline V and J ends were trimmed by 5 bases and 4 bases, with 17 bases remaining between them. CDR1 and CDR2 (germline): GTSNPN, SVGIG (reference sequence). The CDR3 loop is CAWQLHRAFYGYTF. As DNA, the CDR3 is TGTGCCTGGCAGCTTCACAGGGCTTTCTATGGCTACACCTTC.

J is TRBJ2-3 and V is TRBV5-1, with 13 bases identical to TRBD2. This CDR3 spans 17 amino acids. V was clipped by 5 bases and J by 0 bases; unmatched bases: 6. Germline-derived CDR1 and CDR2 are SGHRS and YFSETQ. CDR3 protein: CASSPGLAGPSTDTQYF. The CDR3, as DNA: TGCGCCAGCAGTCCGGGACTAGCGGGGCCTAGCACAGATACGCAGTATTTT.

The chain is built from TRBV5-5 and TRBJ2-7; 11 bases are shared with TRBD2. This CDR3 has 14 amino acids. Per the germline V gene, CDR1 is SGHKS and CDR2 is YYEKEE (reference sequence). V lost 1 base to trimming and J lost 7 bases; unmatched junction nucleotides: 4. CDR3 sequence reads: CASSLTSGSSEQYF. As DNA, the CDR3 is TGTGCCAGCAGCTTGACTAGCGGGAGCAGTGAGCAGTACTTC.

The rearrangement links TRBV19 to TRBJ2-3; D might be TRBD2 (7 bases). This CDR3 is built from 15 residues. The V end was cut by 4 bases, the J end by 1 base, with 12 bases between. The germline V gene has CDR1 LNHDA and CDR2 SQIVND (reference sequence). The DNA of the CDR3 is TGTGCCAGTAGTAGCGGGGGCGCAGGCACAGATACGCAGTATTTT. It is translated as CASSSGGAGTDTQYF. The full variable domain, in which reference TRBV19 and TRBJ2-3 provide the parts outside the CDR3, is DGGITQSPKYLFRKEGQNVTLSCEQNLNHDAMYWYRQDPGQGLRLIYYSQIVNDFQKGDIAEGYSVSREKKESFPLTVTSAQKNPTAFYLCASSSGGAGTDTQYFGPGTRLTVL.

This chain connects TRBV7-2 to TRBJ1-2, with D possibly being TRBD1 (6 bases). Germline lookup yields CDR1 SGHTA and CDR2 FQGNSA. The CDR3 is 15 amino acids. Trimming pared 4 bases from V and 7 bases from J, leaving 19 bases between. This CDR3 reads CASSYSFQGLSGYTF. The CDR3 nucleotides are TGTGCCAGCAGCTACTCATTCCAGGGGTTGTCTGGCTACACCTTC.

V usage is TRBV6-1 and J usage is TRBJ1-4; possible D gene TRBD1, 5 bases. The CDR3 is 15 amino acids. Trimming took off 6 bases at V and 2 bases at J, with 13 bases between the two ends. CDR1 is MNHNS and CDR2 is SASEGT in the germline V gene. As DNA, the CDR3 is TGTGCCAGCAGCCCCGGGGGGAGGACTAATGAAAAACTGTTTTTT. Its translation is CASSPGGRTNEKLFF.

This chain joins TRBV7-9 and TRBJ1-2; D is uncertain. Trimming removed 0 bases at V and 4 bases at J, with 15 bases between. CDR1 and CDR2 (germline): SEHNR, FQNEAQ (reference sequence). The CDR3 contains 16 residues. CDR3 protein: CASSLAMTRQPYGYTF. CDR3 nucleotides: TGTGCCAGCAGCTTAGCTATGACTCGGCAACCCTATGGCTACACCTTC.

CDR3: CASSGVLGHLPYGYTF. For the CDR3, the DNA is TGTGCCAGCAGCGGGGTCCTGGGCCATCTTCCCTATGGCTACACCTTC. The chain has TRBV2 and TRBJ1-2; D remains unclear. Between the trimmed V and J ends, which lost 6 bases and 4 bases, there was a span of 21 bases. Per germline, CDR1 SNHLY and CDR2 FYNNEI. There are 16 residues in the CDR3.

The V call is TRBV2, the J call TRBJ1-6, with D maybe TRBD1 (6 bases). The germline V gene encodes CDR1 SNHLY and CDR2 FYNNEI. V dropped 6 bases and J dropped 11 bases, with 11 bases sitting between them. The length of the CDR3 is 12 residues. In DNA form, the CDR3 reads TGTGCCAGCAGCCGGGACATAGCACCCCTCCACTTT. Its translation: CASSRDIAPLHF.

The chain has TRBV11-3 and TRBJ2-1; 9 nucleotides agree with TRBD1. CDR1 is SGHNT, CDR2 YENEEA, per germline. This CDR3 has 16 residues. V was pared by 1 base and J by 4 bases, with 5 bases of the junction left unmatched. The CDR3 reads CASSLAAGTGYNEQFF. The DNA for the CDR3 is TGTGCCAGCAGCTTAGCCGCCGGGACAGGGTACAATGAGCAGTTCTTC.

This chain connects TRBV27 to TRBJ2-5, with TRBD2 as a possible D gene (6 bases). From germline, CDR1 is MNHEY and CDR2 SMNVEV (reference sequence). The length of the CDR3 is 13 residues. The V and J ends lost 9 bases and 5 bases respectively, with 16 bases between them. CDR3 DNA sequence: TGTGCCAGTAGCCTACCGGGGGTGGAGACCCAGTACTTC. Protein: CASSLPGVETQYF.

The chain combines TRBV7-2 with TRBJ1-1, with D maybe TRBD1 (6 bases). Germline values: CDR1 SGHTA, CDR2 FQGNSA. The V end was cut by 2 bases, the J end by 3 bases, with 10 bases between. The CDR3 consists of 14 residues. CDR3 sequence: CASSLPGTYTEAFF. In DNA form, the CDR3 reads TGTGCCAGCAGCTTACCAGGGACATACACTGAAGCTTTCTTT.

V usage is TRBV6-1 and J usage is TRBJ2-7; D is uncertain. Germline V gene data show CDR1 as MNHNS and CDR2 as SASEGT. The V end was cut by 3 bases, the J end by 0 bases, with 15 bases between. The CDR3 has 16 residues. The CDR3 sequence is CASSERSRNPSYEQYF. The CDR3 DNA sequence: TGTGCCAGCAGTGAGAGGTCCCGGAACCCCTCCTACGAGCAGTACTTC.

The chain couples TRBV18 to TRBJ2-7; 7 bases line up with TRBD1. CDR1 is KGHSH and CDR2 is LQKENI in the germline V gene. The CDR3 consists of 17 residues. The ends lost 3 bases at V and 1 base at J; junction bases unmatched: 12. The chain's CDR3 is CASSPLSNTGESYEQYF. The CDR3 DNA sequence: TGTGCCAGCTCACCGTTATCGAACACAGGGGAGTCCTACGAGCAGTACTTC.

The chain couples TRBV9 to TRBJ2-5; D is unresolved. Trimming removed 0 bases at V and 5 bases at J, with 14 bases between. There are 15 residues in the CDR3. The V gene's germline CDR1 is SGDLS and CDR2 YYNGEE. The CDR3: CASSVADLVPETQYF. CDR3 nucleotides: TGTGCCAGCAGCGTAGCTGACTTAGTACCGGAGACCCAGTACTTC.

This clone was picked up a small number of times. The rearrangement uses TRBV10-3 and TRBJ1-2; D unresolved. The CDR3 contains 15 residues. Per germline, CDR1 ENHRY and CDR2 SYGVKD. V was trimmed by 0 bases and J by 4 bases, leaving 12 bases between them. The CDR3 region has the DNA TGTGCCATCAGTGAGTCGTACCGGGATGCCTATGGCTACACCTTC. Amino acids: CAISESYRDAYGYTF.

This clone turned up a few times. This rearrangement joins TRBV18 to TRBJ1-1, with D maybe TRBD1 (6 bases). Looked up from germline, CDR1 is KGHSH and CDR2 is LQKENI. V dropped 3 bases and J dropped 2 bases, with 13 bases sitting between them. CDR3 length: 15 residues. CDR3 residues: CASSPRGQSNTEAFF. DNA for the CDR3: TGTGCCAGCTCACCTAGGGGACAATCTAACACTGAAGCTTTCTTT.

This chain links TRBV2 with TRBJ2-7; 9 bases match TRBD1. Germline-derived CDR1 and CDR2 are SNHLY and FYNNEI. Trimming removed 6 bases from V and 4 bases from J; junction bases left unmatched: 7. The CDR3 runs to 14 residues. CDR3 residues: CASRQQGAEYEQYF. CDR3 coding DNA: TGTGCCAGCAGACAACAGGGGGCGGAGTACGAGCAGTACTTC.

The chain uses TRBV6-5 and TRBJ1-5; D remains unclear. Between the trimmed V and J ends, which lost 5 bases and 1 base, there was a span of 12 bases. Germline assignment: CDR1 MNHEY and CDR2 SVGAGI. The CDR3 contains 15 residues. CDR3 loop: CASSALRESNQPQHF. The CDR3 DNA reads TGTGCCAGCAGTGCGCTCCGGGAAAGCAATCAGCCCCAGCATTTT.

This clone was observed once. V is TRBV27 and J is TRBJ2-3; D may be TRBD2 (5 bases). The CDR3 contains 14 residues. V lost 6 bases to trimming and J lost 2 bases, with 12 bases between them. Germline-derived CDR1 and CDR2 are MNHEY and SMNVEV (reference sequence). The CDR3 coding sequence is TGTGCCAGCAGCTGGCAGGACTCCACAGATACGCAGTATTTT. Amino acids: CASSWQDSTDTQYF.

This chain connects TRBV14 to TRBJ2-1, with 12 bases lining up with TRBD2. The J segment lost 8 bases and the V segment lost 6 bases, leaving 8 bases of the junction unmatched. Germline V gene data show CDR1 as SGHDN and CDR2 as FVKESK. This CDR3 is 15 amino acids long. Written as DNA, the CDR3 is TGTGCCAGCAGTCTAGCGGGAGGGCCGGCCGATGAGCAGTTCTTC. This gives the protein CASSLAGGPADEQFF.

The V and J genes are TRBV7-8 and TRBJ2-7; TRBD2 matches 8 bases. There are 11 residues in the CDR3. The germline CDR1 and CDR2 sequences are SGHVS and FQNEAQ. Trimming removed 4 bases from V and 11 bases from J; junction bases left unmatched: 4. CDR3 sequence: CASSSGGDEYF. The CDR3 DNA sequence: TGTGCCAGCAGCTCCGGGGGGGATGAGTACTTC. The full variable domain, completed using reference TRBV7-8 and TRBJ2-7, is GAGVSQSPRYKVAKRGQDVALRCDPISGHVSLFWYQQALGQGPEFLTYFQNEAQLDKSGLPSDRFFAERPEGSVSTLKIQRTQQEDSAVYLCASSSGGDEYFGPGTRLTVT.

V is TRBV15 and J is TRBJ2-2; D perhaps matches TRBD1 (5 bases). The germline CDR1 and CDR2 sequences are LNHNV and YYDKDF (reference sequence). CDR3 length: 19 residues. Trimming took off 0 bases at V and 0 bases at J, with 17 bases between the two ends. CDR3 in amino acids: CATSRDLLNTGANTGELFF. In DNA form, the CDR3 reads TGTGCCACCAGCAGAGATCTGTTAAATACAGGAGCGAACACCGGGGAGCTGTTTTTT.